This T cell receptor beta chain was recovered during a study of blood T cell repertoires in COVID-19. Across the study: Samples taken during acute and convalescent COVID-19 were collected in the United States, Italy and Spain. Sources were T cells, B-cell-depleted T cells, or PBMCs; the material itself was cDNA or gDNA.

CDR3 length: 17 amino acids. Germline CDR1 is SGHAT and CDR2 is FQNNGV. Trimming removed 3 bases at V and 3 bases at J, with 15 bases between. In the original workflow: By means of reference gene primer amplification, nucleated cell counts were estimated. Only in-frame clones appear in the TCRdb table, and some are missing; sequencing was by immunoSEQ multiplex PCR. The D gene and trimming were derived from the DNA, and the V and J assignments and clone size from that table. The sample includes tens of thousands of clones, roughly 90% of them seen just once. Sequences were obtained from peripheral blood. V is TRBV11-2 and J is TRBJ1-6, with D maybe TRBD1 (6 bases). The origin of this receptor is a woman aged 70-85 years with acute or convalescent COVID-19. The CDR3 DNA sequence: TGTGCCAGCAGCTTGGGGGGGGCAGGCAACTATAATTCACCCCTCCACTTT. Translating it yields CASSLGGAGNYNSPLHF.